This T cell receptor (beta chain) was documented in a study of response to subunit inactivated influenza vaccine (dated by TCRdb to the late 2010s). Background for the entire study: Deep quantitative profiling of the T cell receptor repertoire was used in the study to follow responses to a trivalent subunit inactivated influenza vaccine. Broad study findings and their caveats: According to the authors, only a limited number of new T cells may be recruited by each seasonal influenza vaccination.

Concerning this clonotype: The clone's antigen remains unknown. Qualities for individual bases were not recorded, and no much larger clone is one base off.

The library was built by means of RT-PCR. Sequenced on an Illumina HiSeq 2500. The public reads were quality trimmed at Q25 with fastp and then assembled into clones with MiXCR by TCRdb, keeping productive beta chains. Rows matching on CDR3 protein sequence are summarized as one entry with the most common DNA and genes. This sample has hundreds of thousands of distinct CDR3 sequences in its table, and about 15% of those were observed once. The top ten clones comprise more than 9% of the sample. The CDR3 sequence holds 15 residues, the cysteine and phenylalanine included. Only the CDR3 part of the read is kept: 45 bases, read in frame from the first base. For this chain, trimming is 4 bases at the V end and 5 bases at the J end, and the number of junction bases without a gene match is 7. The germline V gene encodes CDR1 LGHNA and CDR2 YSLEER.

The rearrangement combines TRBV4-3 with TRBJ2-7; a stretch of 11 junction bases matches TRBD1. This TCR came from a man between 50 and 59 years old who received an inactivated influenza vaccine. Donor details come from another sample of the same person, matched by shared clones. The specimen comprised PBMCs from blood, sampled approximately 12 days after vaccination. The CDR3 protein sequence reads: CASSRPGQGVHEQYF. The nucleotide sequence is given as TGCGCCAGCAGCCGCCCGGGACAGGGGGTCCACGAGCAGTACTTC.